These 7 T cell receptor beta chains share one sample of origin, sequenced in a study of PD-L1 blockade in urothelial cancer. Time point reported: peripheral blood 6 weeks after treatment start. Here immunoSEQ multiplex PCR was the method, and the copy in TCRdb shows in-frame clones only, minus some. The data hold about 39,000 clones, with approximately 88% observed a single time. The sample consisted of PBMCs, taken around atezolizumab (anti-PD-L1) treatment. These receptors all stem from a man aged 35 to 55 with urothelial cancer.

A single count supports this clone. This rearrangement joins TRBV21-1 to TRBJ1-5; the D call TRBD1 from the table was never checked on the DNA. TRBV21-1 is a documented pseudogene. The CDR3 runs to 18 residues. CDR3 in DNA: TGTGCCAGCAGCAAACCCCACGGGACAGGGGGTTTAGGTCAGCCCCAGCATTTT. Translated: CASSKPHGTGGLGQPQHF.

The chain is built from TRBV30 and TRBJ2-1; 7 positions match TRBD1. CDR1 GTSNPN and CDR2 SVGIG come from the germline V gene (reference sequence). Trimming removed 2 bases from V and 6 bases from J; junction bases left unmatched: 4. The CDR3 contains 13 residues. CDR3 bases: TGTGCCTGGAGTTCAGGGGGTGGCAATGAGCAGTTCTTC. As protein: CAWSSGGGNEQFF.

The chain employs TRBV2 and TRBJ1-1; the D is unclear. The V gene lost 9 bases and the J gene lost 12 bases, with 23 bases spanning the gap. The CDR3 has 13 residues. Germline V lookup: CDR1 SNHLY, CDR2 FYNNEI. The CDR3 nucleotides are TGTGCCAGTCGACTGGACGTCCGGGGTTTAACTTTCTTT. The encoded protein is CASRLDVRGLTFF.

The chain recombines TRBV4-3 with TRBJ2-7; TRBD1 matches 12 bases. Germline V gives CDR1 LGHNA, CDR2 YSLEER. J was trimmed by 6 bases and V by 0 bases; bases with no gene match: 3. The CDR3 sequence is 15 residues long. The DNA for the CDR3 is TGCGCCAGCAGCCAAGAGAGGGACAGGGGGCTCGAGCAGTACTTC. It translates to CASSQERDRGLEQYF.

The rearrangement uses TRBV6-5 and TRBJ1-1, with 8 bases lining up with TRBD1. In germline, CDR1 is MNHEY, CDR2 SVGAGI. V shed 7 bases, J shed 4 bases, and the junction held 8 bases outside the gene matches. There are 14 residues in the CDR3. The CDR3 sequence is CASTLTGGSTEAFF. CDR3 bases: TGTGCCAGCACCCTAACAGGGGGAAGCACTGAAGCTTTCTTT.

The chain carries TRBV6-1 and TRBJ2-7, with 8 positions matching TRBD1. The CDR3 totals 15 residues. V was clipped by 3 bases and J by 3 bases; unmatched bases: 7. CDR1 MNHNS and CDR2 SASEGT come from the germline V gene. CDR3 amino acids: CASSEALTGVYEQYF. The CDR3 DNA follows: TGTGCCAGCAGTGAGGCATTGACAGGGGTCTACGAGCAGTACTTC.

The V gene is TRBV28, the J gene TRBJ2-7; a possible D gene is TRBD1 (5 bases). Germline CDR1 is MDHEN and CDR2 is SYDVKM. Trimming left V 9 bases short and J 2 bases short, with 11 bases between. The CDR3 covers 12 residues. This CDR3 reads CASTGQTYEQYF. DNA for the CDR3: TGTGCCAGTACAGGACAAACCTACGAGCAGTACTTC.